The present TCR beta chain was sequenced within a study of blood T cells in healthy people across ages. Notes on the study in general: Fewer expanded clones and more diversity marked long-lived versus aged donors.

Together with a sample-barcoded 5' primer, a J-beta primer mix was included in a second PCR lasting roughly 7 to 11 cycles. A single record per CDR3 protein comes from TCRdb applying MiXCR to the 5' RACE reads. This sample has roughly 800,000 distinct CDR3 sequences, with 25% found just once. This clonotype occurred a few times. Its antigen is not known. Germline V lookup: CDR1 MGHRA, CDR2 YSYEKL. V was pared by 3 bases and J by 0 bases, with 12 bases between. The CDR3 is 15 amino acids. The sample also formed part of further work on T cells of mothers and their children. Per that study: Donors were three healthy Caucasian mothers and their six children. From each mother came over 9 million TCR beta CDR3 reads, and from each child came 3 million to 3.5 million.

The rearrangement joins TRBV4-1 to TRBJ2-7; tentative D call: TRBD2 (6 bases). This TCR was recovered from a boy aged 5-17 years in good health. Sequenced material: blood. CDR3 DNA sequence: TGCGCCAGCAGCCAGGAGGCGGGGACCTCCTACGAGCAGTACTTC. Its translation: CASSQEAGTSYEQYF.